Shown below are 21 T cell receptor beta chains from a single sample sequenced in a study of T cell clones after liver transplantation. The data were produced by immunoSEQ multiplex PCR, yet TCRdb's version contains in-frame clones alone and is incomplete. The data contain about 45,000 clones, 86% of them singletons. The specimen comprised CD4+ T cells from blood, sampled 24 months after liver transplant. The receptors shown here come from a human patient who received a liver transplant. The graft donor may have given rise to some T cells.

This chain connects TRBV2 to TRBJ1-5, with D possibly TRBD1 on 5 matching bases. CDR1 is SNHLY and CDR2 is FYNNEI in the germline V gene. The CDR3 consists of 13 residues. V was pared by 8 bases and J by 4 bases, with 12 bases between. CDR3 residues: CASRQYENQPQHF. The CDR3 nucleotides are TGTGCCAGCCGACAGTATGAGAATCAGCCCCAGCATTTT.

The chain couples TRBV5-1 to TRBJ2-3; D uncertain. V gave up 0 bases and J gave up 3 bases, with 11 bases separating them. CDR3 length: 15 residues. The germline V gene has CDR1 SGHRS and CDR2 YFSETQ. The CDR3 sequence is CASSLVGDGTDTQYF. The CDR3 bases are TGCGCCAGCAGCTTGGTTGGCGATGGTACAGATACGCAGTATTTT. The full variable domain, in which reference TRBV5-1 and TRBJ2-3 provide the parts outside the CDR3, is KAGVTQTPRYLIKTRGQQVTLSCSPISGHRSVSWYQQTPGQGLQFLFEYFSETQRNKGNFPGRFSGRQFSNSRSEMNVSTLELGDSALYLCASSLVGDGTDTQYFGPGTRLTVL.

This chain connects TRBV7-2 to TRBJ1-1, with 11 bases identical to TRBD1. Germline assignment: CDR1 SGHTA and CDR2 FQGNSA. The trim removed 3 bases at V and 1 base at J, leaving 4 bases unmatched. CDR3 length: 16 residues. The CDR3 nucleotides read TGTGCCAGCAGCTTGTTTGGGACAGGGGGGAACACTGAAGCTTTCTTT. Its translation is CASSLFGTGGNTEAFF.

The genes are TRBV7-9 and TRBJ1-2; 10 bases fit TRBD1. CDR3 size: 13 residues. Germline assignment: CDR1 SEHNR and CDR2 FQNEAQ (reference sequence). V dropped 5 bases and J dropped 8; count of bases not matched to a gene: 5. Here the CDR3 reads CASSQDRGLGYTF. CDR3 coding DNA: TGTGCCAGCAGCCAAGACAGGGGGCTGGGCTACACCTTC.

The chain joins TRBV19 to TRBJ2-1, with 9 bases aligning to TRBD1. This CDR3 region has 16 residues. Losses at the gene ends were 7 bases for V and 7 bases for J; bases not matched to a gene: 14. CDR1 is LNHDA and CDR2 is SQIVND in the germline V gene (reference sequence). DNA for the CDR3: TGTGCCAGTATGGCTCCCGGGACAGGGAGGGATAATGAGCAGTTCTTC. Translated: CASMAPGTGRDNEQFF.

The gene calls are TRBV29-1 and TRBJ2-1; D perhaps matches TRBD1 (6 bases). Per germline, CDR1 SQVTM and CDR2 ANQGSEA. V lost 8 bases and J 8 bases, leaving 13 bases between the germline ends. There are 11 residues in the CDR3. CDR3 nucleotide sequence: TGCAGCATCCAGGGGTTTTATGAGCAGTTCTTC. Encoded protein: CSIQGFYEQFF.

This clone was picked up a small number of times. The chain is built from TRBV5-1 and TRBJ2-2; D possibly corresponds to TRBD1 (6 bases). This CDR3 spans 14 amino acids. The germline V and J ends were trimmed by 4 bases and 1 base, with 8 bases remaining between them. The germline V gene encodes CDR1 SGHRS and CDR2 YFSETQ. CDR3 DNA sequence: TGCGCCAGCAGCGCACAGGGGAACACCGGGGAGCTGTTTTTT. Its protein is CASSAQGNTGELFF.

The V call is TRBV7-8, the J call TRBJ1-5, with 8 bases identical to TRBD1. Germline trimming cut 3 bases from V and 5 bases from J; bases unmatched to any gene: 3. The germline gives CDR1 SGHVS, CDR2 FQNEAQ. This CDR3 has 14 residues. CDR3 residues: CASSLAQGDQPQHF. CDR3 coding DNA: TGTGCCAGCAGCTTGGCACAGGGGGATCAGCCCCAGCATTTT.

V and J are TRBV5-8 and TRBJ2-1; 9 bases line up with TRBD1. CDR1 SGHTS and CDR2 YDEGEE come from the germline V gene. The V and J ends lost 4 bases and 7 bases, in that order; junction bases with no gene match: 3. This CDR3 is 13 amino acids long. CDR3 nucleotide sequence: TGTGCCAGCAGCAAGGACAGGGGAAATGAGCAGTTCTTC. Amino acid sequence: CASSKDRGNEQFF.

The gene calls are TRBV7-2 and TRBJ1-2; TRBD1 agrees at 8 bases. The CDR3 has 15 residues. Germline V gives CDR1 SGHTA, CDR2 FQGNSA. V dropped 4 bases and J dropped 8; count of bases not matched to a gene: 12. As DNA, the CDR3 is TGTGCCAGCAGCTCCCCGGACAGGGTGGCTGAGGGCTACACCTTC. Translating it yields CASSSPDRVAEGYTF.

The chain uses TRBV4-1 and TRBJ1-1; 10 nucleotides agree with TRBD1. This CDR3 comprises 14 residues. V was clipped by 4 bases and J by 5 bases; unmatched bases: 4. Germline V CDR1 and CDR2: MGHRA, YSYEKL. The CDR3: CASSRGQGETEAFF. The DNA for the CDR3 is TGCGCCAGCAGCCGAGGACAGGGGGAGACTGAAGCTTTCTTT.

This chain connects TRBV28 to TRBJ2-5; possible D gene TRBD2, 6 bases. CDR3 length: 13 residues. Trimming removed 2 bases at V and 5 bases at J, with 9 bases between. The germline gives CDR1 MDHEN, CDR2 SYDVKM. The CDR3 loop reads CASSLRGMETQYF. The CDR3 DNA reads as TGTGCCAGCAGTTTACGGGGGATGGAGACCCAGTACTTC.

The rearrangement uses TRBV5-1 and TRBJ1-6, with D possibly matching TRBD1 (5 bases). The CDR3 is 17 residues long. Germline-derived CDR1 and CDR2 are SGHRS and YFSETQ. V was pared by 4 bases and J by 2 bases, with 16 bases between. This CDR3 is CASSPDPQGAYNSPLHF. As DNA, the CDR3 is TGCGCCAGCAGCCCCGACCCACAAGGGGCCTATAATTCACCCCTCCACTTT.

This CDR3 is CASSHQPGPGIYEQYF. In DNA form, the CDR3 reads TGTGCCAGCAGTCACCAACCGGGTCCAGGTATCTACGAGCAGTACTTC. J is TRBJ2-7 and V is TRBV6-6; the D is unclear. The length of the CDR3 is 16 residues. Trimming pared 5 bases from V and 3 bases from J, leaving 20 bases between. Germline V gives CDR1 MNHNY, CDR2 SVGAGI (reference sequence).

The chain joins TRBV5-1 to TRBJ2-3; 7 nucleotides align to TRBD1. Germline CDR1 is SGHRS and CDR2 is YFSETQ. CDR3 length equals 15 residues. Trimming took 3 bases from V and 0 from J; bases not matched to a gene: 4. CDR3 nucleotide sequence: TGCGCCAGCAGCTACGGGACAGTTAGCACAGATACGCAGTATTTT. It is translated as CASSYGTVSTDTQYF. Based on the CDR3 plus reference TRBV5-1 and TRBJ2-3, the full variable domain is KAGVTQTPRYLIKTRGQQVTLSCSPISGHRSVSWYQQTPGQGLQFLFEYFSETQRNKGNFPGRFSGRQFSNSRSEMNVSTLELGDSALYLCASSYGTVSTDTQYFGPGTRLTVL.

This CDR3 is CASSQDSYGYTF. The CDR3 DNA sequence: TGTGCCAGCAGTCAAGACAGTTATGGCTACACCTTC. The chain links TRBV2 to TRBJ1-2; tentatively, D is TRBD1 (5 bases). CDR3 length equals 12 residues. CDR1 SNHLY and CDR2 FYNNEI come from the germline V gene. V lost 5 bases, J lost 5 bases, and 9 bases lay in between.

The chain employs TRBV19 and TRBJ2-7; D call uncertain. This CDR3 comprises 13 residues. The germline CDR1 and CDR2 sequences are LNHDA and SQIVND (reference sequence). Between the trimmed V and J ends, which lost 4 bases and 6 bases, there was a span of 13 bases. The CDR3 loop reads CASSRWPVGEQYF. CDR3 bases: TGTGCCAGTAGTAGATGGCCGGTGGGCGAGCAGTACTTC.

The rearrangement links TRBV28 to TRBJ2-3; D not certain. V shed 6 bases and J shed 2 bases, with 21 bases lying between them. Germline V gene sequence: CDR1 MDHEN, CDR2 SYDVKM. This CDR3 contains 17 residues. The CDR3 nucleotides are TGTGCCAGCAGGCTACTCAGTACGACGTTCCTCACAGATACGCAGTATTTT. It specifies CASRLLSTTFLTDTQYF.

The rearrangement links TRBV7-9 to TRBJ1-5; D remains unclear. The CDR3 loop spans 14 amino acids. CDR1 and CDR2 from the germline V gene are SEHNR and FQNEAQ (reference sequence). V was trimmed by 3 bases and J by 3 bases, leaving 9 bases between them. The CDR3 bases are TGTGCCAGCAGCTTTAATTCCCCCAATCAGCCCCAGCATTTT. The encoded protein is CASSFNSPNQPQHF. Using reference TRBV7-9 and TRBJ1-5 for the parts outside the CDR3, the full variable domain is DTGVSQNPRHKITKRGQNVTFRCDPISEHNRLYWYRQTLGQGPEFLTYFQNEAQLEKSRLLSDRFSAERPKGSFSTLEIQRTEQGDSAMYLCASSFNSPNQPQHFGDGTRLSIL.

The V and J genes are TRBV12-5 and TRBJ2-5; D is possibly TRBD2 (6 bases). The germline gives CDR1 LGHNT, CDR2 FRNRAP. The CDR3 spans 15 residues. V lost 4 bases and J 5 bases, leaving 17 bases between the germline ends. The DNA of the CDR3 is TGTGCTAGTGGTTCAACCGCAACTAGCACGGAGACCCAGTACTTC. Protein product: CASGSTATSTETQYF.

The chain couples TRBV2 to TRBJ1-2; D might be TRBD1 (5 bases). The V end lost 3 bases, the J end lost 8 bases, and 13 bases lay between the germline ends. CDR1 and CDR2 (germline): SNHLY, FYNNEI. CDR3 length: 13 amino acids. The CDR3: CASSEQVGDGYTF. CDR3 sequence (DNA): TGTGCCAGCAGTGAGCAGGTGGGGGACGGCTACACCTTC.